The count of the clone carrying this TCR beta chain is one. Its specificity is not known. Alongside a J-beta primer mix, a sample-barcoded 5' primer served in a second PCR lasting about 7 to 12 cycles. Any given sample supplied a minimum of 2.5 million CDR3-containing paired-end reads. TCRdb ran MiXCR on the 5' RACE reads and lists one entry per CDR3 protein. This table has about 1.4 million distinct CDR3 sequences, around 59% appearing once. Total RNA extraction produced at least 5 micrograms (per sample) for the study. The V gene's germline CDR1 is LNHNV and CDR2 YYDKDF (reference sequence). Trimming took off 0 bases at V and 3 bases at J, with 16 bases between the two ends. The CDR3 runs 17 residues. These data belong to a study of blood T cells in healthy people across ages. Study-level points and caveats: Because sorting was not performed, PBMCs prevented conclusive naive versus antigen-experienced comparison. Roughly linear age-related decline in beta diversity appeared, significant by age around 36.

The sequenced material came from blood. The source of this sequence is a man between 18 and 29 years old in good health. V is TRBV15 and J is TRBJ2-3; D not resolved. In DNA, the CDR3 is TGTGCCACCAGCAGAGATCTCGGGTGGGAACGAACAGATACGCAGTATTTT. This gives the protein CATSRDLGWERTDTQYF.